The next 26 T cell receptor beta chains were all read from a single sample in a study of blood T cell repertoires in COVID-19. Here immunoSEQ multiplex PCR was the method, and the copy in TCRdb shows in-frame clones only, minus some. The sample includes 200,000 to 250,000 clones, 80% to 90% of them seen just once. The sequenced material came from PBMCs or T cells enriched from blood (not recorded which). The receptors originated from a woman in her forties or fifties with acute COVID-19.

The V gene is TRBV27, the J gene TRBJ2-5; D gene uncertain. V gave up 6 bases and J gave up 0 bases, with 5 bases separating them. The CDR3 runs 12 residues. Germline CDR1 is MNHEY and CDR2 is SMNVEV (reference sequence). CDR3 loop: CASSEYQETQYF. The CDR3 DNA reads TGTGCCAGCAGCGAGTACCAAGAGACCCAGTACTTC.

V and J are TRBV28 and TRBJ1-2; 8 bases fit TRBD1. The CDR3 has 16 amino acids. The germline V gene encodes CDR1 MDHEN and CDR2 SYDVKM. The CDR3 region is CACRTQGGKANYGYTF. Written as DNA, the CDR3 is TGTGCTTGCAGGACACAGGGGGGAAAAGCTAACTATGGCTACACCTTC.

CDR3 DNA: TGTGCCAGCTCAAACCAAGAGGGGGCGCCACGGTATTCACCCCTCCACTTT. It translates to CASSNQEGAPRYSPLHF. The gene calls are TRBV18 and TRBJ1-6; 7 bases align to TRBD1. V was pared by 5 bases and J by 8 bases, with 15 bases of the junction left unmatched. CDR3 length equals 17 residues. The germline CDR1 and CDR2 sequences are KGHSH and LQKENI.

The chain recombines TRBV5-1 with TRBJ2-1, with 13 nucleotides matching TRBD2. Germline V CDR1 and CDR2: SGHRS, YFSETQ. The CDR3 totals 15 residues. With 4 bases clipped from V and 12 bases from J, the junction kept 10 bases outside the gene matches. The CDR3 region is CASSATSGRDFGQFF. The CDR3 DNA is TGCGCCAGCAGCGCCACTAGCGGGAGGGATTTTGGGCAGTTCTTC.

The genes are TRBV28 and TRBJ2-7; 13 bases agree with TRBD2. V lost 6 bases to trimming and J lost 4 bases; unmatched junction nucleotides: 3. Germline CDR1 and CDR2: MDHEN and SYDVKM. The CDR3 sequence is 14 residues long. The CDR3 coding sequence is TGTGCCAGCAGGCCGGGACTAGCGGGGTACGAGCAGTACTTC. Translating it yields CASRPGLAGYEQYF.

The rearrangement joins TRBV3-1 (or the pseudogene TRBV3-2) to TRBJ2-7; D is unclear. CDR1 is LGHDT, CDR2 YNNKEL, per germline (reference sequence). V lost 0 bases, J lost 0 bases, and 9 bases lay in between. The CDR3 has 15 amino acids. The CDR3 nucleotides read TGTGCCAGCAGCCAAGATCAGATAAGCTCCTACGAGCAGTACTTC. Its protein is CASSQDQISSYEQYF.

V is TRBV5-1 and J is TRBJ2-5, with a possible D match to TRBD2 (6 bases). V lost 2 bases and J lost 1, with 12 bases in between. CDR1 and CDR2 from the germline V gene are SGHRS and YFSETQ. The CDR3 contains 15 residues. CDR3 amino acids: CASSLSGTRQETQYF. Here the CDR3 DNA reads TGCGCCAGCAGCTTATCAGGGACTCGCCAAGAGACCCAGTACTTC.

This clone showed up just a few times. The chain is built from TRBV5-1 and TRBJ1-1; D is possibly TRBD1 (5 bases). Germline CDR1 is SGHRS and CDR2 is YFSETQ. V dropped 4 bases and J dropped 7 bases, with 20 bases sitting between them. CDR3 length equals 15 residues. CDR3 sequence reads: CASSHRFDRAGEAFF. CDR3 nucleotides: TGCGCCAGCAGCCACCGGTTTGACAGAGCAGGTGAAGCTTTCTTT.

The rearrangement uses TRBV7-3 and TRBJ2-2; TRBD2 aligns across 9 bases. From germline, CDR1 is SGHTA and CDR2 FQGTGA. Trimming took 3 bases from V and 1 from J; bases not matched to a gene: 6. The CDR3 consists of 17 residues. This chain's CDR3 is CASSFRVTSGNTGELFF. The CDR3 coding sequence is TGTGCCAGCAGCTTCCGTGTGACTAGCGGGAACACCGGGGAGCTGTTTTTT.

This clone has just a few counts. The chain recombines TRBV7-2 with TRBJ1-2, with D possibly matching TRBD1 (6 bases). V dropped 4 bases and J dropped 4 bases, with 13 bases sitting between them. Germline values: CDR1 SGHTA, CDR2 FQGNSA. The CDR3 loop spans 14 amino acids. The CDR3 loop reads CASSSDTGIYGYTF. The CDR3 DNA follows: TGTGCCAGCAGCTCAGATACAGGGATCTATGGCTACACCTTC.

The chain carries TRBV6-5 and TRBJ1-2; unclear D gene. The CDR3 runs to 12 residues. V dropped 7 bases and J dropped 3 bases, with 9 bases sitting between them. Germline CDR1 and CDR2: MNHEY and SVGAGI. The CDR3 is CASKSRHYGYTF. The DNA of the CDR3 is TGTGCCAGCAAATCGCGGCACTATGGCTACACCTTC.

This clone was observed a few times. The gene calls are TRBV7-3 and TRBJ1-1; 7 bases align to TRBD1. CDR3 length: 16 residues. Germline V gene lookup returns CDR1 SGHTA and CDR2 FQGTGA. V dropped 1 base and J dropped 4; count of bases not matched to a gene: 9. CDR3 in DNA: TGTGCCAGCAGCTTAAATCGACAGGGCAGGGGCACTGAAGCTTTCTTT. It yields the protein CASSLNRQGRGTEAFF.

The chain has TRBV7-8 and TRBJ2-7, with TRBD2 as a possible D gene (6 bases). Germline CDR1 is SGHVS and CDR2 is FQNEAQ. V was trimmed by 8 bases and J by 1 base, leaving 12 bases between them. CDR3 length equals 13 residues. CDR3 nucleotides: TGTGCCAGCCTCGGGGGACGGTCCTACGAGCAGTACTTC. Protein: CASLGGRSYEQYF.

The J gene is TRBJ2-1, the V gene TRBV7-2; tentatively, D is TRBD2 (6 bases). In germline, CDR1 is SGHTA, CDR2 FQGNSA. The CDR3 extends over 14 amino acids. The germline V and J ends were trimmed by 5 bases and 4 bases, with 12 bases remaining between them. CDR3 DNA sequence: TGTGCCAGCAGCCCTATGGGGGGATACAATGAGCAGTTCTTC. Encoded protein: CASSPMGGYNEQFF.

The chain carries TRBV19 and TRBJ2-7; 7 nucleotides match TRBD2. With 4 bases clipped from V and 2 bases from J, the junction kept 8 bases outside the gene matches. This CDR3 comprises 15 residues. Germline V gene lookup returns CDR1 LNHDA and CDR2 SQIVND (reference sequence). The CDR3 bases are TGTGCCAGTAGTACCCCGACTAGCCGCGCCTACGAGCAGTACTTC. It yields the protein CASSTPTSRAYEQYF. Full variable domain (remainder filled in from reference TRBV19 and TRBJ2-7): DGGITQSPKYLFRKEGQNVTLSCEQNLNHDAMYWYRQDPGQGLRLIYYSQIVNDFQKGDIAEGYSVSREKKESFPLTVTSAQKNPTAFYLCASSTPTSRAYEQYFGPGTRLTVT.

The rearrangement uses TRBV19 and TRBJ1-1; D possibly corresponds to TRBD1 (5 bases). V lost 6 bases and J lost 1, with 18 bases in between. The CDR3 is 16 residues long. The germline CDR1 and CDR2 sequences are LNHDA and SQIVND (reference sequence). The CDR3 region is CASRVSTIRGNTEAFF. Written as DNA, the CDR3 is TGTGCCAGTAGAGTATCCACGATTAGGGGGAACACTGAAGCTTTCTTT.

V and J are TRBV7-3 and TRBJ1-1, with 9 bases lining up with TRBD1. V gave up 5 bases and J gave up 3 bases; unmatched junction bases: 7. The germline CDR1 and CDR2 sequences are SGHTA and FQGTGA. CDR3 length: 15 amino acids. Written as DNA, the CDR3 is TGTGCCAGCAGCAAAACAGGGGGCATTGACACTGAAGCTTTCTTT. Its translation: CASSKTGGIDTEAFF.

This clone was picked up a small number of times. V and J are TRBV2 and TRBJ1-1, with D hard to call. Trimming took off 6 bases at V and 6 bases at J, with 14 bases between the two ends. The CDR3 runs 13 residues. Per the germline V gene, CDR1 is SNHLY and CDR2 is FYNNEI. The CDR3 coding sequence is TGTGCCAGCAGGGAACTGGCTGTTCCTGAAGCTTTCTTT. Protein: CASRELAVPEAFF.

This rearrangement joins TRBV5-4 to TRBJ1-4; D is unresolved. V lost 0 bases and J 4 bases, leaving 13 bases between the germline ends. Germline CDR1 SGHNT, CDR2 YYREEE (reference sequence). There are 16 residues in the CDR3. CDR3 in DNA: TGTGCCAGCAGCTTGGGCGGTGGGTCAATTAATGAAAAACTGTTTTTT. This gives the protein CASSLGGGSINEKLFF.

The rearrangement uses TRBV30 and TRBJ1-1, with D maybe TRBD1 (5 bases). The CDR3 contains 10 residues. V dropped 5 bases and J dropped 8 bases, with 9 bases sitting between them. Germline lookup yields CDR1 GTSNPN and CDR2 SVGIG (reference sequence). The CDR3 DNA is TGTGCCTGGGGCAGGGAAGAAGCTTTCTTT. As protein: CAWGREEAFF. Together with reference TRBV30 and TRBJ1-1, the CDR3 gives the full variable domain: SQTIHQWPATLVQPVGSPLSLECTVEGTSNPNLYWYRQAAGRGLQLLFYSVGIGQISSEVPQNLSASRPQDRQFILSSKKLLLSDSGFYLCAWGREEAFFGQGTRLTVV.

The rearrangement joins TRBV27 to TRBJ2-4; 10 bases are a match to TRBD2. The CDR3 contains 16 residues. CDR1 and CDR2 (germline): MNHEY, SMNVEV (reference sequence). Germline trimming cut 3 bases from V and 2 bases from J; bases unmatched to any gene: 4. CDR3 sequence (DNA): TGTGCCAGCAGTTTGACTAGCGGGTGGTCCAAAAACATTCAGTACTTC. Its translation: CASSLTSGWSKNIQYF.

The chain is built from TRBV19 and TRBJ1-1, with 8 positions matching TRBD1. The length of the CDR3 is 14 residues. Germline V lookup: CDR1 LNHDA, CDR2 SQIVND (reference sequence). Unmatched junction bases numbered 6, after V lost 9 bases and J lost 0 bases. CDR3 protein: CASRQGSMNTEAFF. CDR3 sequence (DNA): TGTGCCAGCAGACAGGGGTCCATGAACACTGAAGCTTTCTTT.

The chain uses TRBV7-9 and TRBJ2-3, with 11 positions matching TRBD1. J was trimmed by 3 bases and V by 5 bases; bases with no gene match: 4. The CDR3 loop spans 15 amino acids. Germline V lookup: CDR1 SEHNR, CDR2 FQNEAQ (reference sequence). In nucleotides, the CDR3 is TGTGCCAGCAGCCTGGACAGGGGGCGTACAGATACGCAGTATTTT. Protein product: CASSLDRGRTDTQYF.

As DNA, the CDR3 is TGTGCCAGCAGGGACAGCAACTATGGCTACACCTTC. Its protein product is CASRDSNYGYTF. The chain combines TRBV28 with TRBJ1-2, with D tentatively TRBD1 (6 bases). V gave up 6 bases and J gave up 2 bases, with 7 bases separating them. CDR1 is MDHEN and CDR2 is SYDVKM in the germline V gene. This CDR3 has 12 residues.

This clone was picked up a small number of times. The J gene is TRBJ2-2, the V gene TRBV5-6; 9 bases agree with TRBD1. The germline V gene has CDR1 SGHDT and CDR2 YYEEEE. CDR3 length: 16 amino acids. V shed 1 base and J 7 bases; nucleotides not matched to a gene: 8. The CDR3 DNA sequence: TGTGCCAGCAGCTTGCCGGGACAGGGTTATGGCGGGGAGCTGTTTTTT. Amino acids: CASSLPGQGYGGELFF.

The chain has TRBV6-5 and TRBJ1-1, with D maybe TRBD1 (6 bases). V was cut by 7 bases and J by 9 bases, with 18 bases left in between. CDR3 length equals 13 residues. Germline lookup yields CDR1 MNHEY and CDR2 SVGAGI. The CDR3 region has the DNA TGTGCCAGCAATAACCAACAGGGACCTAAAGCTTTCTTT. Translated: CASNNQQGPKAFF.